What follows are 11 T cell receptor beta chains derived from one specimen sequenced in a study of blood T cell repertoires in COVID-19. Data came from immunoSEQ multiplex PCR; TCRdb stores just in-frame clones and leaves some out. This sample has some 340,000 clones, with 83% found just once. The sequenced sample was PBMCs or T cells enriched from blood (not recorded which). Receptor source: a woman aged 50 to 60 who had recovered from COVID-19.

There are a few counts of this clone. The chain combines TRBV7-2 with TRBJ1-6; no clear D gene. Deletions cut 5 bases from V and 8 bases from J, with 4 bases between. CDR3 length equals 11 residues. CDR1 SGHTA and CDR2 FQGNSA come from the germline V gene. The CDR3 DNA is TGTGCCAGCAGCCGTGATTCACCCCTCCACTTT. It is translated as CASSRDSPLHF.

V gene TRBV2 combines with J gene TRBJ1-3, with TRBD1 identical over 7 bases. The CDR3 has 17 amino acids. V lost 1 base, J lost 8 bases, and 14 bases stayed unmatched. Germline CDR1 and CDR2: SNHLY and FYNNEI. CDR3 amino acids: CASSEVLNRGRRDTIYF. The CDR3, as DNA: TGTGCCAGCAGTGAAGTCCTGAACAGGGGCCGTCGAGACACCATATATTTT.

This clone was picked up a small number of times. The gene calls are TRBV28 and TRBJ1-3; D may be TRBD1 (5 bases). The V and J ends lost 4 bases and 7 bases respectively, with 17 bases between them. This CDR3 is built from 15 residues. Germline CDR1 and CDR2: MDHEN and SYDVKM. The CDR3 loop reads CASSSPGGTSNTIYF. CDR3 DNA sequence: TGTGCCAGCAGTTCCCCGGGGGGGACGAGTAACACCATATATTTT.

The chain has TRBV6-1 and TRBJ1-2; possibly TRBD1 for D (5 bases). The germline V and J ends were trimmed by 1 base and 2 bases, with 5 bases remaining between them. Per germline, CDR1 MNHNS and CDR2 SASEGT. The CDR3 has 13 residues. The CDR3 spells CASSEDRNYGYTF. In DNA, the CDR3 is TGTGCCAGCAGTGAAGACAGGAACTATGGCTACACCTTC.

V usage is TRBV14 and J usage is TRBJ1-6; D gene ambiguous. The CDR3 totals 12 residues. Germline V gives CDR1 SGHDN, CDR2 FVKESK. Trimming stripped 2 bases from V and 11 bases from J, with 7 bases between. DNA of the CDR3: TGTGCCAGCAGCCAATATTTAGCACCCCTCCACTTT. Protein sequence: CASSQYLAPLHF.

This chain uses TRBV3-1 (or the pseudogene TRBV3-2) with TRBJ1-1, with a possible D match to TRBD1 (5 bases). CDR3 length: 12 residues. Trimming removed 8 bases at V and 3 bases at J, with 10 bases between. The germline gives CDR1 LGHDT, CDR2 YNNKEL (reference sequence). The CDR3 spells CASRVGDTEAFF. DNA of the CDR3: TGTGCCAGCCGGGTAGGGGACACTGAAGCTTTCTTT.

The V gene is TRBV28, the J gene TRBJ2-7, with D perhaps matching TRBD1 (6 bases). V lost 4 bases, J lost 5 bases, and 12 bases lay in between. Germline V CDR1 and CDR2: MDHEN, SYDVKM. This CDR3 has 13 residues. The CDR3 DNA reads as TGTGCCAGCAGTTCGTACAGGGTCGACGAGCAGTACTTC. Translating gives CASSSYRVDEQYF.

The chain employs TRBV4-3 and TRBJ1-6, with 9 bases that match TRBD1. Losses at the gene ends were 0 bases for V and 10 bases for J; bases not matched to a gene: 4. The CDR3 has 15 residues. Germline V gene sequence: CDR1 LGHNA, CDR2 YSLEER. The CDR3 DNA follows: TGCGCCAGCAGCCAAGACACAGGGGGCAGCTCACCCCTCCACTTT. Amino acid sequence: CASSQDTGGSSPLHF.

The chain has TRBV14 and TRBJ1-2; D is undetermined. The V gene's germline CDR1 is SGHDN and CDR2 FVKESK. The length of the CDR3 is 14 residues. V was shortened by 0 bases and J by 10 bases, with 15 bases between the two germline ends. This CDR3 reads CASSQDPGLPNYTF. Written as DNA, the CDR3 is TGTGCCAGCAGCCAAGATCCCGGTCTACCCAACTACACCTTC. The entire variable domain, with the rest obtained from reference TRBV14 and TRBJ1-2, is as follows: EAGVTQFPSHSVIEKGQTVTLRCDPISGHDNLYWYRRVMGKEIKFLLHFVKESKQDESGMPNNRFLAERTGGTYSTLKVQPAELEDSGVYFCASSQDPGLPNYTFGSGTRLTVV.

For the CDR3, the DNA is TGTGCCAGTCGACGGACAGGAGGGCACAATGAGCAGTTCTTC. Translation: CASRRTGGHNEQFF. This chain joins TRBV14 and TRBJ2-1; tentative D call: TRBD1 (7 bases). Trimming shortened V by 9 bases and J by 5 bases, and 17 bases separated the two germline ends. Per germline, CDR1 SGHDN and CDR2 FVKESK. There are 14 residues in the CDR3.

The chain employs TRBV7-8 and TRBJ1-1; no definite D call. Germline CDR1 reads SGHVS; CDR2 reads FQNEAQ. V lost 1 base and J lost 3, with 6 bases in between. The CDR3 loop spans 13 amino acids. CDR3 coding DNA: TGTGCCAGCAGCTTAGTGTCGGACACTGAAGCTTTCTTT. Amino acids: CASSLVSDTEAFF.